The entry below gives a single TCR beta chain sequence along with its context. Its antigen is currently unknown. This table comes from immunoSEQ multiplex PCR, and its TCRdb copy is limited to in-frame clones, with some not included. Of about 48,000 clones listed, about four fifths were seen once; the top ten hold more than 0.95%. V was clipped by 0 bases and J by 6 bases; unmatched bases: 3. The CDR3 spans 16 residues. Germline V CDR1 and CDR2: SGHRS, YFSETQ. This record belongs to a study of OX40 agonist ivuxolimab in advanced cancers. In the study overall: Males comprised 70% to 85% of the group, whose mean age was about 62 years (range 23 to 79).

Study conclusions and caveats: More expanded clones were seen, on average, in CD8+ T cells than in CD4+.

This specimen consisted of CD4+ or CD8+ T cells sorted from blood, obtained in a trial of the OX40 agonist ivuxolimab. This receptor was taken from an adult with an advanced solid tumor such as melanoma, head and neck, liver or kidney cancer. The chain links TRBV5-1 to TRBJ2-2; 12 positions agree with TRBD1. The CDR3 reads CASSLEGQGAPGELFF. The CDR3 DNA sequence: TGCGCCAGCAGCTTGGAGGGACAGGGGGCTCCCGGGGAGCTGTTTTTT.